This T cell receptor beta chain was recovered during a study of glioma-infiltrating T cells. General study results and limits: Gliomas, especially low-grade, showed above-expected tissue-blood divergence; non-neoplastic patients showed below.

Amplification of TCR alpha and beta CDR3 regions from RNA used iRepertoire nested multiplex PCR. One-step reverse transcription and amplification started from approximately 100-400 ng of tissue mRNA or PBMC total RNA. Using its own MiXCR run on the multiplex PCR reads, TCRdb lists one record per CDR3 protein. The data contain approximately 120,000 distinct CDR3 sequences, approximately 26% of them singletons. V was clipped by 5 bases and J by 9 bases, with 16 bases between them. There are 13 residues in the CDR3. Per the germline V gene, CDR1 is SGHTA and CDR2 is FQGNSA. This clonotype was seen repeatedly, ten times or more. Its antigen is unknown.

Sequences were obtained from glioma tissue, nonneoplastic brain tissue, or PBMCs (not recorded which). The genes are TRBV7-2 and TRBJ1-2, with D tentatively TRBD1 (5 bases). This clonotype was sampled from a human donor with low-grade glioma or glioblastoma, undergoing nonglioma brain surgery, or in good health (not recorded which). The chain's CDR3 is CASSHEGVHRYTF. As DNA, the CDR3 is TGTGCCAGCAGCCACGAAGGGGTCCATCGCTACACCTTC.